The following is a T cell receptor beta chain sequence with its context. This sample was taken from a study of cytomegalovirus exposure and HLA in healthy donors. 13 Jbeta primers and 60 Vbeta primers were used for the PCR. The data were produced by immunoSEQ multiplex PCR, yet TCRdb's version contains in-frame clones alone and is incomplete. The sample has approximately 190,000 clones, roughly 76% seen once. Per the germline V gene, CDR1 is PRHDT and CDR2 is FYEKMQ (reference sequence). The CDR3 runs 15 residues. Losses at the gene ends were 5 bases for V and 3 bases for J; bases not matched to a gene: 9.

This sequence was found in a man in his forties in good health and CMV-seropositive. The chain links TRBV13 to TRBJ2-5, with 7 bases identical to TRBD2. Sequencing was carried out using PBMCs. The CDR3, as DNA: TGTGCCAGCAGCCGTGGCCGACTAGCAGAAGAGACCCAGTACTTC. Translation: CASSRGRLAEETQYF. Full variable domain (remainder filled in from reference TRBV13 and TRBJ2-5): AAGVIQSPRHLIKEKRETATLKCYPIPRHDTVYWYQQGPGQDPQFLISFYEKMQSDKGSIPDRFSAQQFSDYHSELNMSSLELGDSALYFCASSRGRLAEETQYFGPGTRLLVL.